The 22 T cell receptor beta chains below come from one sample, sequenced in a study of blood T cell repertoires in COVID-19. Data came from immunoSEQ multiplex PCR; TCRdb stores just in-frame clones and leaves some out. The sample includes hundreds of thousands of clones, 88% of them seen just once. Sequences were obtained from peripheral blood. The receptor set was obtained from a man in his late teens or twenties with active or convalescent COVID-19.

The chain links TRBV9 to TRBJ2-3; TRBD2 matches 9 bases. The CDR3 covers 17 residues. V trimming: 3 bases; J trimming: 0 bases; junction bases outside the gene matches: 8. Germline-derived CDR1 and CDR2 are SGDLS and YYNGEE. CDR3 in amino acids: CASSASGVGTSTDTQYF. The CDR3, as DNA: TGTGCCAGCAGCGCTAGCGGGGTGGGGACTAGCACAGATACGCAGTATTTT.

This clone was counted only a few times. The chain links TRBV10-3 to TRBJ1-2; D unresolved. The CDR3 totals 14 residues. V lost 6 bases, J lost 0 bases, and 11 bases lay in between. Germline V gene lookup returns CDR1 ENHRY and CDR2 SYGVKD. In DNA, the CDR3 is TGTGCCATCAGCCTAGTTCCCTCTAACTATGGCTACACCTTC. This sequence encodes CAISLVPSNYGYTF.

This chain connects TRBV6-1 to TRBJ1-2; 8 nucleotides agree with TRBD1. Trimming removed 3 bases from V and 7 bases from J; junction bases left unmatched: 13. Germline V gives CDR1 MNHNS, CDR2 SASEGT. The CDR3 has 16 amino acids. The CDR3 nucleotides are TGTGCCAGCAGTGACCGGGACAGGCTACTTGGGGGTGGCTACACCTTC. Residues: CASSDRDRLLGGGYTF.

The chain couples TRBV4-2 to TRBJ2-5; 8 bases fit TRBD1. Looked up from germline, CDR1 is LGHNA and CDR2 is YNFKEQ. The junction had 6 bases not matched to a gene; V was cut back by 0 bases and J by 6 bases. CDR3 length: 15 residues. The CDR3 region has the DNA TGTGCCAGCAGCCAAGACTTCACAGGGGGTAAGACCCAGTACTTC. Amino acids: CASSQDFTGGKTQYF.

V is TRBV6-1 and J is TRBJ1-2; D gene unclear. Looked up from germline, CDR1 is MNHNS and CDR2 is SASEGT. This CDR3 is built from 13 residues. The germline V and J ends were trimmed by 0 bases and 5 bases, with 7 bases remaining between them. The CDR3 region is CASSEAAEYGYTF. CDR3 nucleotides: TGTGCCAGCAGTGAAGCAGCCGAATATGGCTACACCTTC.

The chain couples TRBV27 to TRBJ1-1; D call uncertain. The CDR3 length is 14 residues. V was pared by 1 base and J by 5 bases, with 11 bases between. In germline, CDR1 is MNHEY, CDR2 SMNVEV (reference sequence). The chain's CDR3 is CASSLLPLRTEAFF. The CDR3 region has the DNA TGTGCCAGCAGTTTATTACCCCTGAGGACTGAAGCTTTCTTT.

CDR3 sequence reads: CSVKRSSGVGKNEQFF. The CDR3 DNA is TGCAGCGTCAAACGATCTTCGGGGGTCGGGAAAAATGAGCAGTTCTTC. This sequence joins TRBV29-1 and TRBJ2-1; D is perhaps TRBD2 (6 bases). The CDR3 extends over 16 amino acids. V lost 6 bases and J 7 bases, leaving 25 bases between the germline ends. Germline CDR1 SQVTM, CDR2 ANQGSEA.

The CDR3 region has the DNA TGTGCCAGCAGCTTAGGGGACAGGGGAGATCAGCCCCAGCATTTT. As protein: CASSLGDRGDQPQHF. The genes are TRBV13 and TRBJ1-5; TRBD1 matches at 9 bases. The CDR3 sequence is 15 residues long. V lost 0 bases and J lost 5; bases outside the gene matches: 2. In germline, CDR1 is PRHDT, CDR2 FYEKMQ (reference sequence).

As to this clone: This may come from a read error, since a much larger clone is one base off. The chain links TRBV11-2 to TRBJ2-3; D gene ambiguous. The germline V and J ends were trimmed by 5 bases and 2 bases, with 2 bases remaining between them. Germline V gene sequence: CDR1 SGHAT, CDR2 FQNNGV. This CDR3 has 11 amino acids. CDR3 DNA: TGTGCCAGCAGCCTCACAGATACGCAGTATTTT. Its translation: CASSLTDTQYF.

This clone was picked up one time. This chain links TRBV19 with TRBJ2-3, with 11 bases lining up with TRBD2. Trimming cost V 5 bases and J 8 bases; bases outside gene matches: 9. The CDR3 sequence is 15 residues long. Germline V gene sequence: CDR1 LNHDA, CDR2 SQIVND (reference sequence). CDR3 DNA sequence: TGTGCCAGTAGTGTGACTAGCGGGGCGGTGGGTACGCAGTATTTT. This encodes CASSVTSGAVGTQYF.

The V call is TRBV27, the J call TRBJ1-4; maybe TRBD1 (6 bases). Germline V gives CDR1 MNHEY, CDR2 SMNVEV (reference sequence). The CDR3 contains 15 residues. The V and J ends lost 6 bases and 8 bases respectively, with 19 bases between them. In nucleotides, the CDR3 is TGTGCCAGCAGCCACTACAGGGCGCAGGGGGAAAAACTGTTTTTT. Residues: CASSHYRAQGEKLFF.

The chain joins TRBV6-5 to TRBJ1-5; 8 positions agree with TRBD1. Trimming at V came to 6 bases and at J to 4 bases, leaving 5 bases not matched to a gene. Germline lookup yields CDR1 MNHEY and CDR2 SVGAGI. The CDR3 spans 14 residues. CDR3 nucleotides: TGTGCCAGCAGGACAGGGGTGGGGAATCAGCCCCAGCATTTT. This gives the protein CASRTGVGNQPQHF.

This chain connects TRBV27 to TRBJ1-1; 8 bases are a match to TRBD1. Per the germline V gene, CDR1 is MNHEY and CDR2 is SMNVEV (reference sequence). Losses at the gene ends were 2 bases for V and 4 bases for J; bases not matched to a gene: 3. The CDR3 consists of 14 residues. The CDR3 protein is CASSLTTGATEAFF. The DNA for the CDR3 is TGTGCCAGCAGTTTAACGACAGGGGCCACTGAAGCTTTCTTT.

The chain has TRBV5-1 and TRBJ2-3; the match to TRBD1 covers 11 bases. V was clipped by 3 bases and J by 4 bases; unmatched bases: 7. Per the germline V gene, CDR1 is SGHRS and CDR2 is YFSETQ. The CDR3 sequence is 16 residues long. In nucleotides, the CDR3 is TGCGCCAGCAGCTACGGACAGGGGGCAAGGGCAGATACGCAGTATTTT. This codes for CASSYGQGARADTQYF.

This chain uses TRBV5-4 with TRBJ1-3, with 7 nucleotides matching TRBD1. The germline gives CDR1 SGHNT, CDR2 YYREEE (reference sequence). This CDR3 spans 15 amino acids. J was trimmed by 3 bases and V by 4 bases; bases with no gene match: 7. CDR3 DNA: TGTGCCAGCAGCAACCGACAGGGCTATGGAAACACCATATATTTT. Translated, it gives CASSNRQGYGNTIYF.

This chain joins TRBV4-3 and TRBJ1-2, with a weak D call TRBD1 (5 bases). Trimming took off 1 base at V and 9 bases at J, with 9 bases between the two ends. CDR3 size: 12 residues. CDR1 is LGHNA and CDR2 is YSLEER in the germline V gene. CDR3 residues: CASSQGGASYTF. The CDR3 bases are TGCGCCAGCAGCCAAGGCGGGGCGAGCTACACCTTC.

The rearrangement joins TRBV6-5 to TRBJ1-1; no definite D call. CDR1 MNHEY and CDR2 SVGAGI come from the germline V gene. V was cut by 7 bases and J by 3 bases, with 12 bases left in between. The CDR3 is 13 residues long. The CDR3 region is CASKEGFDTEAFF. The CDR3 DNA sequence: TGTGCCAGCAAGGAGGGATTTGACACTGAAGCTTTCTTT.

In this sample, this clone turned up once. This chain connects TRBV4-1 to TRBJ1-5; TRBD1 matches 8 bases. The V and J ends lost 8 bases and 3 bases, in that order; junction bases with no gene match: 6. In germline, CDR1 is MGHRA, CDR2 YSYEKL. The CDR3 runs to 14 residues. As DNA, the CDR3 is TGCGCCAGCTCACGGACAGGGATCAATCAGCCCCAGCATTTT. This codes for CASSRTGINQPQHF.

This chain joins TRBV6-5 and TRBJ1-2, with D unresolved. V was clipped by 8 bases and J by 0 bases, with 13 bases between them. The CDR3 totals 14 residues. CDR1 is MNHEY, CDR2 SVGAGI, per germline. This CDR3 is CASGQSLSNYGYTF. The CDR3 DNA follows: TGTGCCAGCGGGCAGAGCCTTTCTAACTATGGCTACACCTTC.

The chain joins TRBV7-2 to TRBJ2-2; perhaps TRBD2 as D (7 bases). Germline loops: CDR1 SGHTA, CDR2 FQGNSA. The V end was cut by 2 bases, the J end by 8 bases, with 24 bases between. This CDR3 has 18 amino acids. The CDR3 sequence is CASSLSLLAGAPLGELFF. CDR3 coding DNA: TGTGCCAGCAGCTTAAGTCTCCTTGCGGGGGCTCCCCTGGGGGAGCTGTTTTTT. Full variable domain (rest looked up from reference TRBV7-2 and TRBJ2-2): GAGVSQSPSNKVTEKGKDVELRCDPISGHTALYWYRQSLGQGLEFLIYFQGNSAPDKSGLPSDRFSAERTGGSVSTLTIQRTQQEDSAVYLCASSLSLLAGAPLGELFFGEGSRLTVL.

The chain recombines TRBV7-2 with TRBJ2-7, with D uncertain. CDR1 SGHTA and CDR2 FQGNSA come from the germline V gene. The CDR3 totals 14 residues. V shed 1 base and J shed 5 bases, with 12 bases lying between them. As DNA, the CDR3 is TGTGCCAGCAGCTTAGAAGGCCAGGTAGACGAGCAGTACTTC. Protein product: CASSLEGQVDEQYF.

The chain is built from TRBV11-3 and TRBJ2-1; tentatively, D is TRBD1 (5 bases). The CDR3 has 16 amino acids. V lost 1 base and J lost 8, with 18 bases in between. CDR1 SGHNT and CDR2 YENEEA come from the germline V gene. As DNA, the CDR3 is TGTGCCAGCAGCTTAGGGTCCCTGGGGCAATTTGATGAGCAGTTCTTC. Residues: CASSLGSLGQFDEQFF.